The 21 T cell receptor beta chains reported below all come from one sample, sequenced in a study of blood T cell repertoires in COVID-19. Profiling relied on immunoSEQ multiplex PCR, and the TCRdb table lists in-frame clones only, not all of them. The sample lists some 320,000 clones; about 91% were seen once. Sequenced sample: peripheral blood. The receptor set was obtained from a young woman who had recovered from COVID-19.

This clone was counted once. V is TRBV28 and J is TRBJ2-7; 7 nucleotides match TRBD1. The CDR3 totals 17 residues. Germline CDR1 is MDHEN and CDR2 is SYDVKM. Trimming took 2 bases from V and 3 from J; bases not matched to a gene: 13. As DNA, the CDR3 is TGTGCCAGCAGTTTACCTACCGGGACAGTAGGTTTCTACGAGCAGTACTTC. Translated: CASSLPTGTVGFYEQYF.

The chain combines TRBV7-2 with TRBJ2-1, with 10 bases fitting TRBD2. Losses at the gene ends were 6 bases for V and 4 bases for J; bases not matched to a gene: 3. Germline CDR1 reads SGHTA; CDR2 reads FQGNSA. This CDR3 has 14 amino acids. CDR3 sequence reads: CASRPTSGYNEQFF. CDR3 DNA sequence: TGTGCCAGCAGGCCGACTAGCGGGTACAATGAGCAGTTCTTC.

This rearrangement joins TRBV5-4 to TRBJ2-7, with TRBD1 matching over 7 bases. CDR3 length: 15 residues. The trim removed 4 bases at V and 2 bases at J, leaving 9 bases unmatched. Per germline, CDR1 SGHNT and CDR2 YYREEE (reference sequence). In DNA form, the CDR3 reads TGTGCCAGCAGCCGCACTTCAGGGGGACCCTACGAGCAGTACTTC. It yields the protein CASSRTSGGPYEQYF.

V and J are TRBV4-2 and TRBJ1-2; D not certain. Trimming took 4 bases from V and 4 from J, leaving 10 bases between them. Germline lookup yields CDR1 LGHNA and CDR2 YNFKEQ. The CDR3 sequence is 13 residues long. The CDR3 reads CASSLPHGYGYTF. The CDR3 DNA is TGTGCCAGCAGCCTCCCCCACGGCTATGGCTACACCTTC.

Note on this clone: One junction end does not reproduce the germline sequence, and a read error may be involved. The chain uses TRBV19 and TRBJ1-2, with TRBD1 matching 8 bases. Germline values: CDR1 LNHDA, CDR2 SQIVND (reference sequence). This CDR3 has 13 amino acids. The CDR3 nucleotides read TGTGCGAGTACCGACCCGGACAGGGATGGCTACACCTTC. It translates to CASTDPDRDGYTF.

The J gene is TRBJ2-2, the V gene TRBV6-5, with 12 bases fitting TRBD2. V shed 8 bases, J shed 6 bases, and the junction held 4 bases outside the gene matches. Looked up from germline, CDR1 is MNHEY and CDR2 is SVGAGI. This CDR3 contains 14 residues. The chain's CDR3 is CASLAGGQPGELFF. Here the CDR3 DNA reads TGTGCCAGCCTAGCGGGGGGGCAACCCGGGGAGCTGTTTTTT.

CDR3 region: CASTLQQAWYGYTF. The CDR3 nucleotides are TGTGCCAGCACCCTCCAGCAGGCTTGGTATGGCTACACCTTC. The chain links TRBV5-8 to TRBJ1-2, with D unclear. Germline-derived CDR1 and CDR2 are SGHTS and YDEGEE. The CDR3 has 14 residues. Trimming removed 6 bases at V and 5 bases at J, with 17 bases between.

This chain connects TRBV19 to TRBJ2-2, with a tentative D call TRBD2 (7 bases). This CDR3 has 16 amino acids. The V and J ends lost 3 bases and 6 bases respectively, with 17 bases between them. The germline gives CDR1 LNHDA, CDR2 SQIVND (reference sequence). CDR3 sequence reads: CASSISFGGGSGELFF. CDR3 in DNA: TGTGCCAGTAGTATCTCTTTTGGCGGGGGCTCCGGGGAGCTGTTTTTT.

This clone has just a few counts. As DNA, the CDR3 is TGCGCCAGCAGCTTGGTCCCTGTCTCTGGAAACACCATATATTTT. It is translated as CASSLVPVSGNTIYF. The rearrangement joins TRBV5-1 to TRBJ1-3; no definite D call. CDR3 length: 15 residues. Germline lookup yields CDR1 SGHRS and CDR2 YFSETQ. Trimming removed 0 bases at V and 0 bases at J, with 7 bases between.

The chain recombines TRBV18 with TRBJ2-7; TRBD1 matches 7 bases. Germline V gene sequence: CDR1 KGHSH, CDR2 LQKENI. CDR3 length: 13 residues. The trim removed 6 bases at V and 2 bases at J, leaving 4 bases unmatched. The CDR3 spells CASSPGQTYEQYF. CDR3 DNA sequence: TGTGCCAGCTCTCCGGGACAGACCTACGAGCAGTACTTC.

A single count supports this clone. CDR3 sequence: CASSLTREAEAFF. CDR3 nucleotides: TGTGCCAGCAGCTTAACCAGGGAAGCTGAAGCTTTCTTT. This sequence joins TRBV7-3 and TRBJ1-1; possible D gene TRBD1, 5 bases. The CDR3 extends over 13 amino acids. The ends were cut back, 0 bases at V and 6 bases at J, with 8 bases in the middle. CDR1 and CDR2 from the germline V gene are SGHTA and FQGTGA. The variable domain in full, with the rest retrieved from reference TRBV7-3 and TRBJ1-1, is GAGVSQTPSNKVTEKGKYVELRCDPISGHTALYWYRQSLGQGPEFLIYFQGTGAADDSGLPNDRFFAVRPEGSVSTLKIQRTERGDSAVYLCASSLTREAEAFFGQGTRLTVV.

The chain couples TRBV4-2 to TRBJ1-3; 7 bases map to TRBD1. Germline V CDR1 and CDR2: LGHNA, YNFKEQ. This CDR3 is 15 amino acids long. Unmatched junction bases numbered 6, after V lost 3 bases and J lost 4 bases. The CDR3 region has the DNA TGTGCCAGCAGCCATAGACAGGGCTCAGGAAACACCATATATTTT. Residues: CASSHRQGSGNTIYF.

The CDR3 region is CASSPGDRGPFTDTQYF. Written as DNA, the CDR3 is TGTGCCAGCTCACCAGGCGACAGGGGGCCGTTCACAGATACGCAGTATTTT. The chain links TRBV18 to TRBJ2-3; 10 bases fit TRBD1. Trimming removed 2 bases from V and 2 bases from J; junction bases left unmatched: 7. Per germline, CDR1 KGHSH and CDR2 LQKENI. This CDR3 is built from 17 residues.

CDR3 loop: CASSTNRFDTQYF. The CDR3 DNA reads as TGCGCCAGCAGCACCAACAGGTTTGATACGCAGTATTTT. This sequence joins TRBV5-1 and TRBJ2-3, with a possible D match to TRBD1 (5 bases). The CDR3 has 13 amino acids. The germline V and J ends were trimmed by 4 bases and 6 bases, with 12 bases remaining between them. The germline V gene has CDR1 SGHRS and CDR2 YFSETQ.

The chain has TRBV6-5 and TRBJ2-7; a possible D gene is TRBD1 (6 bases). Germline CDR1 MNHEY, CDR2 SVGAGI. This CDR3 contains 15 residues. V gave up 5 bases and J gave up 5 bases, with 19 bases separating them. In DNA form, the CDR3 reads TGTGCCAGCAGTCCGTCGTTGTGGGGGCAGGACGAGCAGTACTTC. Protein product: CASSPSLWGQDEQYF.

Only one count was recorded for this clone. This chain uses TRBV28 with TRBJ1-5, with D perhaps TRBD1 (5 bases). Germline assignment: CDR1 MDHEN and CDR2 SYDVKM. The CDR3 runs to 17 residues. Between the trimmed V and J ends, which lost 1 base and 0 bases, there was a span of 13 bases. CDR3 sequence: CASSLYPKDISNQPQHF. CDR3 nucleotides: TGTGCCAGCAGTTTATACCCTAAGGACATTAGCAATCAGCCCCAGCATTTT.

The J gene is TRBJ1-2, the V gene TRBV27; weak D call: TRBD1 (5 bases). The V end was cut by 1 base, the J end by 4 bases, with 13 bases between. This CDR3 is built from 15 residues. Germline assignment: CDR1 MNHEY and CDR2 SMNVEV (reference sequence). The CDR3: CASSLFSQGLYGYTF. The CDR3 DNA is TGTGCCAGCAGTTTATTTTCCCAGGGCCTCTATGGCTACACCTTC.

The chain links TRBV10-3 to TRBJ2-1; no clear D. The CDR3 contains 11 residues. V was clipped by 10 bases and J by 5 bases, with 9 bases between them. Per the germline V gene, CDR1 is ENHRY and CDR2 is SYGVKD. DNA for the CDR3: TGTGCCACCCAGACTGACAATGAGCAGTTCTTC. The encoded protein is CATQTDNEQFF.

The J gene is TRBJ1-1, the V gene TRBV11-2; D is ambiguous. This CDR3 comprises 17 residues. V was clipped by 7 bases and J by 0 bases, with 21 bases between them. Germline V gene data show CDR1 as SGHAT and CDR2 as FQNNGV. The chain's CDR3 is CASKSREGYLMNTEAFF. The CDR3 DNA follows: TGTGCCAGCAAAAGTCGGGAAGGATACCTTATGAACACTGAAGCTTTCTTT.

The table lists this clone with a few counts. V is TRBV27 and J is TRBJ1-2; no clear D. Germline V gene sequence: CDR1 MNHEY, CDR2 SMNVEV (reference sequence). The CDR3 is 13 residues long. Trimming cost V 5 bases and J 7 bases, with 14 bases left between them. This chain's CDR3 is CASSRTGSGGYTF. Written as DNA, the CDR3 is TGTGCCAGCAGTCGGACGGGTAGCGGTGGCTACACCTTC.

This clone has only one observation. V usage is TRBV5-6 and J usage is TRBJ1-1; TRBD1 is a possible D gene (6 bases). Trimming stripped 4 bases from V and 0 bases from J, with 13 bases between. Germline loops: CDR1 SGHDT, CDR2 YYEEEE. The CDR3 totals 15 residues. The chain's CDR3 is CASSRGRTVNTEAFF. CDR3 nucleotides: TGTGCCAGCAGCCGGGGACGGACAGTGAACACTGAAGCTTTCTTT.